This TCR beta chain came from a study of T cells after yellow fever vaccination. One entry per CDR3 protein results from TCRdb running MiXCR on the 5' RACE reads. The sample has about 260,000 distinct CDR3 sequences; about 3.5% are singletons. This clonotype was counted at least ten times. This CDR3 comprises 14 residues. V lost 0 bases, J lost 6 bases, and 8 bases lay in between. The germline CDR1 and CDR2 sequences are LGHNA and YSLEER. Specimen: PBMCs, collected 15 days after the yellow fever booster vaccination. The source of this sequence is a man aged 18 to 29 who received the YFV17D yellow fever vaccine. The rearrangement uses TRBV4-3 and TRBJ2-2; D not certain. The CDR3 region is CASSQDGPPGELFF. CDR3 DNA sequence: TGCGCCAGCAGCCAAGACGGACCCCCCGGGGAGCTGTTTTTT.